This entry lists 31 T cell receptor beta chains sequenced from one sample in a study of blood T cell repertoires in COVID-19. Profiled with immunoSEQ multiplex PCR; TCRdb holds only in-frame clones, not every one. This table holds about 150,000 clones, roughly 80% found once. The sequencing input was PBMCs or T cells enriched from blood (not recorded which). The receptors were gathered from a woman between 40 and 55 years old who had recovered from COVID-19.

This chain's CDR3 is CASRLDREVQPQHF. The CDR3 coding sequence is TGTGCCAGCAGGTTGGACAGGGAAGTTCAGCCCCAGCATTTT. V and J are TRBV6-5 and TRBJ1-5; TRBD1 aligns across 8 bases. There are 14 residues in the CDR3. V lost 6 bases, J lost 6 bases, and 7 bases stayed unmatched. The germline V gene has CDR1 MNHEY and CDR2 SVGAGI.

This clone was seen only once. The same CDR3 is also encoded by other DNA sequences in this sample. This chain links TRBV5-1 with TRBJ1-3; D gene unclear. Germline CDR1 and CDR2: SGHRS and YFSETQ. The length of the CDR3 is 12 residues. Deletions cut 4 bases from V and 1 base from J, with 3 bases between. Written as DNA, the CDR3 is TGCGCCAGCAGCCCTTCTGGAAACACCATATATTTT. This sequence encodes CASSPSGNTIYF.

The CDR3 region is CASSFTSGGEQFF. CDR3 DNA: TGTGCCAGCAGCTTTACTAGCGGGGGTGAGCAGTTCTTC. The rearrangement links TRBV7-3 to TRBJ2-1; 11 positions agree with TRBD2. Germline V gene lookup returns CDR1 SGHTA and CDR2 FQGTGA. Trimming removed 3 bases from V and 9 bases from J; junction bases left unmatched: 1. The CDR3 is 13 amino acids.

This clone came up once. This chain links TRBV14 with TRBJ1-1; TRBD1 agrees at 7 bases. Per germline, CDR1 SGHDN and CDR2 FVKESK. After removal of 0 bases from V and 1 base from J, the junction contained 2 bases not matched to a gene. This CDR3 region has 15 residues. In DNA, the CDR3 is TGTGCCAGCAGCCAAGACCAGGGGGGGAACACTGAAGCTTTCTTT. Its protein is CASSQDQGGNTEAFF.

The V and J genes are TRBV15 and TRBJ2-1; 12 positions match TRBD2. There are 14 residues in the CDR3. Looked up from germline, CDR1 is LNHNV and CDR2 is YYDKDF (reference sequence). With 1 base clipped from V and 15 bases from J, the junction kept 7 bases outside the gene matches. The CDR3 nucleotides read TGTGCCACCAGCAGAGTATCACTAGCGGGAGGATTGTTCTTC. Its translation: CATSRVSLAGGLFF.

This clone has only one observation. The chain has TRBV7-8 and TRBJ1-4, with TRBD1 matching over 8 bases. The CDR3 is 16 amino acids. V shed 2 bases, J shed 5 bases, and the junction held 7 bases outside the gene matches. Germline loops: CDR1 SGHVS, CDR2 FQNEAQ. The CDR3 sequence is CASSLTPGTGNEKLFF. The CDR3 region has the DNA TGTGCCAGCAGCTTAACCCCCGGGACAGGAAATGAAAAACTGTTTTTT.

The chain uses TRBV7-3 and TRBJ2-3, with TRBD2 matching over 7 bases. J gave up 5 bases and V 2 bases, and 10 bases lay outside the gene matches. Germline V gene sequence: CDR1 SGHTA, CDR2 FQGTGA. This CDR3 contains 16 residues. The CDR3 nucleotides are TGTGCCAGCAGCTTAGGTGGGAGGGAGGAAGGAGATACGCAGTATTTT. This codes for CASSLGGREEGDTQYF.

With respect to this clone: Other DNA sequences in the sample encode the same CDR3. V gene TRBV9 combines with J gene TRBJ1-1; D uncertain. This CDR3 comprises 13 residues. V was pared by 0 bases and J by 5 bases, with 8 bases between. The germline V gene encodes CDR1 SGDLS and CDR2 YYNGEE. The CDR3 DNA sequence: TGTGCCAGCAGCGTAGGTGCAGGAACTGAAGCTTTCTTT. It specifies CASSVGAGTEAFF.

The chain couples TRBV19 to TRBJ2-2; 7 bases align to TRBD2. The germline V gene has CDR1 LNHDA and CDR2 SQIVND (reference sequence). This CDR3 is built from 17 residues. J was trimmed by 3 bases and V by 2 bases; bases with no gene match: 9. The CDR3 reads CASSIWGGTLDTGELFF. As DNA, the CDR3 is TGTGCCAGTAGTATATGGGGAGGGACTTTAGACACCGGGGAGCTGTTTTTT.

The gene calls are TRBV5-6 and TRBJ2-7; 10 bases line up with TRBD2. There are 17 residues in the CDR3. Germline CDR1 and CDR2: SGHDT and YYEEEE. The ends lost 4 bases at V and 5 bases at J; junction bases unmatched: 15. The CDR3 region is CASSPGLAGALIDEQYF. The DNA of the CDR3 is TGTGCCAGCAGCCCCGGGCTAGCGGGAGCCCTTATCGACGAGCAGTACTTC.

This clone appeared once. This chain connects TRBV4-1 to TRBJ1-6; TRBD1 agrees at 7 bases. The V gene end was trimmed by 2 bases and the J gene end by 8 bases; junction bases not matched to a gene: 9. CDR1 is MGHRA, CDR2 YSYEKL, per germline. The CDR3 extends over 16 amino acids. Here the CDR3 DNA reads TGCGCCAGCAGCCAACCCAGGGGGTGGGCGGATTCACCCCTCCACTTT. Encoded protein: CASSQPRGWADSPLHF.

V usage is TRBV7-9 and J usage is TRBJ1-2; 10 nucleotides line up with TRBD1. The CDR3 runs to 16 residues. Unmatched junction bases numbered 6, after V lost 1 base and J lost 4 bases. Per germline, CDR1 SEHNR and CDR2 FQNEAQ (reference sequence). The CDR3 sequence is CASSLGGTGEVYGYTF. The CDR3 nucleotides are TGTGCCAGCAGCTTAGGAGGGACAGGGGAGGTCTATGGCTACACCTTC.

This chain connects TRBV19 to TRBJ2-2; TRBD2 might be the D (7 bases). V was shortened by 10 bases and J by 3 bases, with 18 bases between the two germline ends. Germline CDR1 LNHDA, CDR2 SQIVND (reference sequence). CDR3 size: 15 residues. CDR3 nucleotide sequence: TGTGCCACTCGCCGGGGGGCCACGGACACCGGGGAGCTGTTTTTT. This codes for CATRRGATDTGELFF. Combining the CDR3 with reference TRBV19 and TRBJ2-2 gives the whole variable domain DGGITQSPKYLFRKEGQNVTLSCEQNLNHDAMYWYRQDPGQGLRLIYYSQIVNDFQKGDIAEGYSVSREKKESFPLTVTSAQKNPTAFYLCATRRGATDTGELFFGEGSRLTVL.

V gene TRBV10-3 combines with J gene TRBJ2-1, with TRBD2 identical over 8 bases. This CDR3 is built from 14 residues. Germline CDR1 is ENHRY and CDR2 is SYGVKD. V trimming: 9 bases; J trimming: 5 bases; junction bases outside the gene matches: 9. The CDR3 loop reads CAITRSGRNNEQFF. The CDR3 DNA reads TGTGCCATAACGAGGAGCGGGAGAAACAATGAGCAGTTCTTC.

In DNA form, the CDR3 reads TGTGCCAGCAGCATACAGGGCCCTATTGGCTACACCTTC. This gives the protein CASSIQGPIGYTF. The chain is built from TRBV12-3 or TRBV12-4 and TRBJ1-2, with D possibly matching TRBD1 (6 bases). Trimming cost V 6 bases and J 7 bases, with 15 bases left between them. The CDR3 loop spans 13 amino acids.

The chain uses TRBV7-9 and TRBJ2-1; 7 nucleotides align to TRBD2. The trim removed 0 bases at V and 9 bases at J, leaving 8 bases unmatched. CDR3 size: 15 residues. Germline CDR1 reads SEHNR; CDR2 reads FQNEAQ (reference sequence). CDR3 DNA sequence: TGTGCCAGCAGCTTAGCGGGAGGGCCTTTTGCTGAGCAGTTCTTC. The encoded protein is CASSLAGGPFAEQFF.

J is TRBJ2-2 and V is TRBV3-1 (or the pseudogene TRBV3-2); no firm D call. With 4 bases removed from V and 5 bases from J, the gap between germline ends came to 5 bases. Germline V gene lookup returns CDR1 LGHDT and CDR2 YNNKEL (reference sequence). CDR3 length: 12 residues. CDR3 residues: CASSPSTGELFF. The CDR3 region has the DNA TGTGCCAGCAGCCCTAGTACCGGGGAGCTGTTTTTT.

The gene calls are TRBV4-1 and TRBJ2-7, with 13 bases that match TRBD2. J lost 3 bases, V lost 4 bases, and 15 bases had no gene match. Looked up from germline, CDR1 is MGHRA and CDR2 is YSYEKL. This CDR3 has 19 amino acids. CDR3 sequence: CASSPLGTSGTYTIYEQYF. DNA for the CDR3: TGCGCCAGCAGCCCTCTCGGGACTAGCGGGACTTACACTATCTACGAGCAGTACTTC.

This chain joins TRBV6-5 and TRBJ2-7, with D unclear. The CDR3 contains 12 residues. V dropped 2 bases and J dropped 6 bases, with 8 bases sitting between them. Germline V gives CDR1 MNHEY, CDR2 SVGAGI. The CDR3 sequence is CASSYERGEQYF. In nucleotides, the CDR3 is TGTGCCAGCAGTTACGAAAGAGGCGAGCAGTACTTC.

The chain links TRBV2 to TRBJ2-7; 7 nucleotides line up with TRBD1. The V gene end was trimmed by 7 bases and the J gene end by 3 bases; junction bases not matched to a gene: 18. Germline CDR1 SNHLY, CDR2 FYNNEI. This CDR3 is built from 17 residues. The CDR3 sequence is CASNVDVNRGQIYEQYF. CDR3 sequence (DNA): TGTGCCAGCAATGTGGACGTGAACCGGGGACAGATCTACGAGCAGTACTTC. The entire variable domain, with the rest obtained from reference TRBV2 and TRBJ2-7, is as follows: EPEVTQTPSHQVTQMGQEVILRCVPISNHLYFYWYRQILGQKVEFLVSFYNNEISEKSEIFDDQFSVERPDGSNFTLKIRSTKLEDSAMYFCASNVDVNRGQIYEQYFGPGTRLTVT.

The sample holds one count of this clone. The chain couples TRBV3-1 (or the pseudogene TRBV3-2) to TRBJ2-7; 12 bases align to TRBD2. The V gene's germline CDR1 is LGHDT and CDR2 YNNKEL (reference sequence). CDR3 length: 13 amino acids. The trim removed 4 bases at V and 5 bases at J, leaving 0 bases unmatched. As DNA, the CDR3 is TGTGCCAGCAGCCGACTAGCGGGGGACGAGCAGTACTTC. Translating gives CASSRLAGDEQYF.

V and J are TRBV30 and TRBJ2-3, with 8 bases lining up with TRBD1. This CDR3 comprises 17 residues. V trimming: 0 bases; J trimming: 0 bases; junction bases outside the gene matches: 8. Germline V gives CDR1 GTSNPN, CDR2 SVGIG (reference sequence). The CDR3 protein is CAWSVRTGRKSTDTQYF. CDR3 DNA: TGTGCCTGGAGTGTTCGGACAGGGCGAAAAAGCACAGATACGCAGTATTTT. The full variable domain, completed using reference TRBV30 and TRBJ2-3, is SQTIHQWPATLVQPVGSPLSLECTVEGTSNPNLYWYRQAAGRGLQLLFYSVGIGQISSEVPQNLSASRPQDRQFILSSKKLLLSDSGFYLCAWSVRTGRKSTDTQYFGPGTRLTVL.

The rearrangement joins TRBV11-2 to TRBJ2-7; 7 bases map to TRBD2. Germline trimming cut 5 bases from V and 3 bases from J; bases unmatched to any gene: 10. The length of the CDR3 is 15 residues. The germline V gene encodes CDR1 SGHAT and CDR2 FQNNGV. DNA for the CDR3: TGTGCCAGCAGCCCCCAAGAGGGGAGGGACTACGAGCAGTACTTC. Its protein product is CASSPQEGRDYEQYF. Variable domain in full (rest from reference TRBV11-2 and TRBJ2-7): EAGVAQSPRYKIIEKRQSVAFWCNPISGHATLYWYQQILGQGPKLLIQFQNNGVVDDSQLPKDRFSAERLKGVDSTLKIQPAKLEDSAVYLCASSPQEGRDYEQYFGPGTRLTVT.

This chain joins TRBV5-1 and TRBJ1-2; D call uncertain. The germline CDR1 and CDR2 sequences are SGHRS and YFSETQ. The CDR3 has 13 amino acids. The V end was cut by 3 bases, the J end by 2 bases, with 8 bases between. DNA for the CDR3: TGCGCCAGCAGCTCCACAGAGAACTATGGCTACACCTTC. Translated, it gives CASSSTENYGYTF. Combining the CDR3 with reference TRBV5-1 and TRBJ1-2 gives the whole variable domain KAGVTQTPRYLIKTRGQQVTLSCSPISGHRSVSWYQQTPGQGLQFLFEYFSETQRNKGNFPGRFSGRQFSNSRSEMNVSTLELGDSALYLCASSSTENYGYTFGSGTRLTVV.

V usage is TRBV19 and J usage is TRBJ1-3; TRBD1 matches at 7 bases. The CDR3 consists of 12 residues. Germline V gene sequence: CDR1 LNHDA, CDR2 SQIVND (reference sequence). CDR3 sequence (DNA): TGTGGAACAGGGGAGAAGGGAAACACCATATATTTT. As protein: CGTGEKGNTIYF.

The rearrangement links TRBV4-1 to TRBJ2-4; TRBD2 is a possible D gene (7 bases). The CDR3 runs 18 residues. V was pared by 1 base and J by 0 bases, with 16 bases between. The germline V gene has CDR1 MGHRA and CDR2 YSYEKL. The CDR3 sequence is CASSQGSGRGVAKNIQYF. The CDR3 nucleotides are TGCGCCAGCAGCCAAGGTTCAGGGAGGGGGGTAGCCAAAAACATTCAGTACTTC.

The CDR3 reads CAWSGLAASGAGELFF. CDR3 nucleotide sequence: TGTGCCTGGAGTGGACTAGCGGCCTCGGGGGCCGGGGAGCTGTTTTTT. The genes are TRBV30 and TRBJ2-2, with 9 bases that match TRBD2. The CDR3 extends over 16 amino acids. Germline values: CDR1 GTSNPN, CDR2 SVGIG (reference sequence). V gave up 1 base and J gave up 6 bases; unmatched junction bases: 9.

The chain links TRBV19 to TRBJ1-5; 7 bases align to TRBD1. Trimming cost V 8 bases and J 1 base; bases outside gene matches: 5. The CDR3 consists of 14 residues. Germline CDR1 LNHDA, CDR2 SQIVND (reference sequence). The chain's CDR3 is CASGRQGSNQPQHF. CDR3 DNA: TGTGCCAGTGGCCGACAGGGAAGCAATCAGCCCCAGCATTTT.

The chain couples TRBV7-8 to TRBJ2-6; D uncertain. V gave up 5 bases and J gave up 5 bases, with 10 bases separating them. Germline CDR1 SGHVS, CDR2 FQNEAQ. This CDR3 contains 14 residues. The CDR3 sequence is CASSPPGRANVLTF. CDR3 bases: TGTGCCAGCAGCCCCCCAGGTCGGGCCAACGTCCTGACTTTC.

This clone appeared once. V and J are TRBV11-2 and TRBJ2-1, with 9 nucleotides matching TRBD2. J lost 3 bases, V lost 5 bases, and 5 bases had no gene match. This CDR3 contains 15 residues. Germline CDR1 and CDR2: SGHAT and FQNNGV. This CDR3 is CASSRLAESYNEQFF. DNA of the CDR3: TGTGCCAGCAGCCGACTAGCGGAAAGCTACAATGAGCAGTTCTTC. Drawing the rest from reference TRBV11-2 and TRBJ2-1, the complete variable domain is EAGVAQSPRYKIIEKRQSVAFWCNPISGHATLYWYQQILGQGPKLLIQFQNNGVVDDSQLPKDRFSAERLKGVDSTLKIQPAKLEDSAVYLCASSRLAESYNEQFFGPGTRLTVL.

CDR3 in DNA: TGTGCCAGTACGACGACAGGGGAAGGCACTGAAGCTTTCTTT. Its protein product is CASTTTGEGTEAFF. The J gene is TRBJ1-1, the V gene TRBV19, with 8 bases lining up with TRBD1. CDR1 and CDR2 from the germline V gene are LNHDA and SQIVND (reference sequence). CDR3 length: 14 amino acids. Trimming at V came to 7 bases and at J to 4 bases, leaving 8 bases not matched to a gene.